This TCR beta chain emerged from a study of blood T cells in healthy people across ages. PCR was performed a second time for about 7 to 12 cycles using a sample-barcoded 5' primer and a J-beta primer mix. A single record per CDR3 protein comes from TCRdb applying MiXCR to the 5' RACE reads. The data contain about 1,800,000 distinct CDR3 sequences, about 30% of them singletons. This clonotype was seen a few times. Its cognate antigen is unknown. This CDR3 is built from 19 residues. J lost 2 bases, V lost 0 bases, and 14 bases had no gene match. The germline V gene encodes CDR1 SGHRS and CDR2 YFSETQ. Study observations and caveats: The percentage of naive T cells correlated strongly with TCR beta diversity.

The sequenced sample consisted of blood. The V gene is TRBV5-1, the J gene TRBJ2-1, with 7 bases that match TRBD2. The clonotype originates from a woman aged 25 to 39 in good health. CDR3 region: CASSLGTVNLREPYNEQFF. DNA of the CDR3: TGCGCCAGCAGCTTGGGCACGGTTAACTTGCGGGAGCCCTACAATGAGCAGTTCTTC.